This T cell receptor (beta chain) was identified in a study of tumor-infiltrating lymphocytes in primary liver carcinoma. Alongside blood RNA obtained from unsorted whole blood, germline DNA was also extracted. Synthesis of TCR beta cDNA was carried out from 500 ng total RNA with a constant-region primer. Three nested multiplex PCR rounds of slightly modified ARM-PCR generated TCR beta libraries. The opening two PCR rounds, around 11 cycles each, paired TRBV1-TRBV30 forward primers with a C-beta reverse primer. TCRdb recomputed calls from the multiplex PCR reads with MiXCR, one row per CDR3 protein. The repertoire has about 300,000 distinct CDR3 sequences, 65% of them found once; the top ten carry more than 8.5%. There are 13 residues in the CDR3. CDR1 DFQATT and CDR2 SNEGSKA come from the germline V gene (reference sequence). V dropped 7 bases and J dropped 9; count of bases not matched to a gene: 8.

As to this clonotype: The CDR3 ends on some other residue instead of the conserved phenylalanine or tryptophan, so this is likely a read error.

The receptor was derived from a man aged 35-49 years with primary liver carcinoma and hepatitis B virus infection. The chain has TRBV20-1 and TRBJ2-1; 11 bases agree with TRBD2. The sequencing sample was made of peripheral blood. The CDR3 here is CSGTSGSLGEQFL. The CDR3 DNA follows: TGCAGTGGAACTAGCGGGAGTCTTGGTGAGCAGTTCCTC.